A selection of T cell receptor beta chains follows, all from one sample in a study of identifying expanded T cells in peripheral blood. This table comes from immunoSEQ multiplex PCR, and its TCRdb copy is limited to in-frame clones, with some not included. The sample consists of around 57,000 clones, more than 75% of them appearing once. The sequenced sample consisted of blood. These receptors originate from a person aged 18 to 70 in good health. Both conserved end residues are part of each CDR3. D genes are given only for firm matches. Clone size appears in some rows only: once, few, many, or a class for an expanded clone.

cdr3_aa	cdr3_nt	clone_size	v_call	j_call	d_call
CASSVSSSGWYEQYF	TGTGCCAGCAGTGTTTCCTCTAGCGGGTGGTACGAGCAGTACTTC	NA	TRBV2	TRBJ2-7	TRBD2
CASSIEVLNTEAFF	TGTGCCAGTAGTATAGAAGTTCTGAACACTGAAGCTTTCTTT	NA	TRBV19	TRBJ1-1	NA
CASSFGSQGIYNEQFF	TGTGCCAGCAGCTTTGGGTCACAGGGAATATACAATGAGCAGTTCTTC	NA	TRBV7-9	TRBJ2-1	NA
CASSFDPQLSYTF	TGCGCCAGCAGCTTCGACCCCCAGCTATCCTACACCTTC	NA	TRBV5-1	TRBJ1-2	NA
CASSRTPSLGGANYGYTF	TGTGCCAGCAGCCGAACCCCTTCTCTGGGGGGCGCTAACTATGGCTACACCTTC	NA	TRBV16	TRBJ1-2	NA
CASSVGRERNTGELFF	TGTGCCAGCAGCGTGGGGCGGGAGAGGAACACCGGGGAGCTGTTTTTT	NA	TRBV9	TRBJ2-2	TRBD2
CASSDWRQAGELFF	TGTGCCAGCAGTGACTGGCGGCAGGCCGGGGAGCTGTTTTTT	NA	TRBV6-4	TRBJ2-2	NA
CASSGGLDSYNEQFF	TGTGCCAGCAGTGGGGGACTAGACTCCTACAATGAGCAGTTCTTC	NA	TRBV6-5	TRBJ2-1	TRBD2
CAIPTSQSQGRGWETQYF	TGTGCCATCCCCACCTCCCAGTCACAGGGGCGAGGGTGGGAGACCCAGTACTTC	NA	TRBV10-3	TRBJ2-5	TRBD1
CASSLGGGGQFF	TGTGCCAGCAGCTTAGGAGGGGGCGGGCAGTTCTTC	few	TRBV7-3	TRBJ2-1	NA
CASSLYQNTDTQYF	TGTGCCAGCAGCTTGTATCAGAACACAGATACGCAGTATTTT	NA	TRBV5-5	TRBJ2-3	NA
CASSEQRYSYNEQFF	TGTGCCAGCAGTGAACAGCGGTACTCCTACAATGAGCAGTTCTTC	NA	TRBV2	TRBJ2-1	NA
CASSLGQTYTEAFF	TGCGCCAGCAGCTTGGGCCAGACTTACACTGAAGCTTTCTTT	NA	TRBV5-1	TRBJ1-1	NA
CASSASIAPDSYEQYF	TGTGCCAGCAGTGCCTCTATAGCGCCGGATTCTTACGAGCAGTACTTC	NA	TRBV27	TRBJ2-7	NA
CSGGQQGHTQYF	TGCAGCGGCGGACAGCAAGGACATACGCAGTATTTT	NA	TRBV29-1	TRBJ2-3	NA
CASSLGRGRPNF	TGTGCCAGCAGTTTAGGGCGGGGCCGACCGAACTTC	NA	TRBV28	TRBJ2-5	NA
CATSRDRSNEKLFF	TGTGCCACCAGCAGAGACAGGAGTAATGAAAAACTGTTTTTT	NA	TRBV15	TRBJ1-4	NA
CASSFPGQGERPAYEQYF	TGTGCCAGCAGTTTCCCGGGACAGGGGGAGCGGCCGGCCTACGAGCAGTACTTC	NA	TRBV28	TRBJ2-7	TRBD1
CASSILSGTLYNEQFF	TGTGCCAGTAGTATTCTTTCCGGGACATTATACAATGAGCAGTTCTTC	NA	TRBV19	TRBJ2-1	NA
CASSLAPGSANTGELFF	TGTGCCAGCAGCTTAGCGCCAGGCAGTGCGAACACCGGGGAGCTGTTTTTT	NA	TRBV7-8	TRBJ2-2	NA
CASSLVDSHGQEKLFF	TGTGCCAGCAGCTTAGTTGACAGTCATGGACAAGAAAAACTGTTTTTT	NA	TRBV7-9	TRBJ1-4	NA
CASSQDLLGRQYF	TGCGCCAGCAGCCAAGACCTCCTAGGTAGGCAGTACTTC	NA	TRBV4-1	TRBJ2-7	NA
CASSLAWMEISGYTF	TGTGCCAGCAGCTTGGCGTGGATGGAAATCTCTGGCTACACCTTC	NA	TRBV5-6	TRBJ1-2	NA
CASSPHGTDNNEQFF	TGCGCCAGCAGCCCCCATGGGACAGACAACAATGAGCAGTTCTTC	NA	TRBV5-1	TRBJ2-1	TRBD1